The following is a T cell receptor beta chain sequence with its context. The entry originates in a study of blood T cell repertoires in COVID-19. Clones were sequenced by immunoSEQ multiplex PCR, and TCRdb holds only the in-frame ones, with some missing. The table records about 400,000 clones, 85% to 90% of them present only once. CDR3 length equals 15 residues. Germline CDR1 and CDR2: SNHLY and FYNNEI. Trimming took 7 bases from V and 2 from J; bases not matched to a gene: 8. This receptor was obtained from a woman in her twenties or thirties who had recovered from COVID-19. The sequenced material came from PBMCs or T cells enriched from blood (not recorded which). This chain joins TRBV2 and TRBJ2-1; the match to TRBD1 covers 7 bases. CDR3 loop: CASKRGTAAYNEQFF. The CDR3 DNA is TGTGCCAGCAAGAGAGGGACAGCGGCCTACAATGAGCAGTTCTTC.